The 24 T cell receptor beta chains presented below share a single source sample, sequenced in a study of blood T cell repertoires in COVID-19. Assay used: immunoSEQ multiplex PCR; TCRdb lists only in-frame clones, some missing. The repertoire holds about 150,000 clones, around 84% seen once, with more than 5.5% in the top ten. The specimen sequenced was PBMCs or T cells enriched from blood (not recorded which). All receptors come from a man aged 45 to 65 who had recovered from COVID-19.

The V gene is TRBV5-8, the J gene TRBJ1-1, with D maybe TRBD1 (5 bases). Germline CDR1 reads SGHTS; CDR2 reads YDEGEE. CDR3 length: 15 residues. V was cut by 4 bases and J by 0 bases, with 13 bases left in between. CDR3 amino acids: CASSRARTMNTEAFF. The CDR3 nucleotides read TGTGCCAGCAGCCGCGCCAGGACAATGAACACTGAAGCTTTCTTT.

The chain joins TRBV12-3 or TRBV12-4 to TRBJ1-2, with 8 bases matching TRBD1. The CDR3 spans 13 residues. V was clipped by 1 base and J by 8 bases; unmatched bases: 3. CDR3 in amino acids: CASSLGRGLGYTF. CDR3 bases: TGTGCCAGCAGTTTAGGCAGGGGGCTCGGCTACACCTTC.

J is TRBJ2-1 and V is TRBV5-3; the D is unclear. TRBV5-3 is an open reading frame, and its role is uncertain. The CDR3 spans 15 residues. V dropped 0 bases and J dropped 10 bases, with 17 bases sitting between them. This CDR3 is CARSLVWQVEREQFF. CDR3 nucleotides: TGTGCCAGAAGCTTGGTTTGGCAGGTGGAACGGGAGCAGTTCTTC.

The gene calls are TRBV7-3 and TRBJ1-1, with 8 bases matching TRBD1. Germline CDR1 and CDR2: SGHTA and FQGTGA. The CDR3 consists of 15 residues. Trimming cost V 1 base and J 6 bases; bases outside gene matches: 7. CDR3 in amino acids: CASSLNGQGGAEAFF. CDR3 in DNA: TGTGCCAGCAGCTTAAATGGACAGGGTGGCGCTGAAGCTTTCTTT.

The genes are TRBV5-5 and TRBJ2-2, with D perhaps TRBD1 (5 bases). This CDR3 is 15 amino acids long. Germline V gene data show CDR1 as SGHKS and CDR2 as YYEKEE (reference sequence). V was pared by 4 bases and J by 3 bases, with 13 bases between. The CDR3 protein is CASSRFDRDTGELFF. CDR3 nucleotides: TGTGCCAGCAGCAGGTTTGACAGAGACACCGGGGAGCTGTTTTTT. Complete variable domain (other parts from reference TRBV5-5 and TRBJ2-2): DAGVTQSPTHLIKTRGQQVTLRCSPISGHKSVSWYQQVLGQGPQFIFQYYEKEERGRGNFPDRFSARQFPNYSSELNVNALLLGDSALYLCASSRFDRDTGELFFGEGSRLTVL.

This clone was seen only a few times. A much larger clone differs from this one at a single base, so this may be a read error. The chain has TRBV6-5 and TRBJ2-2; tentative D call: TRBD2 (5 bases). Between the trimmed V and J ends, which lost 2 bases and 5 bases, there was a span of 6 bases. There are 13 residues in the CDR3. Germline-derived CDR1 and CDR2 are MNHEY and SVGAGI. CDR3 residues: CASSYRETGELFF. Here the CDR3 DNA reads TGTGCCAGCAGTTACCGGGAAACCGGGGAGCTGTTTTTT.

J is TRBJ1-1 and V is TRBV5-1; D is unresolved. Trimming shortened V by 0 bases and J by 0 bases, and 15 bases separated the two germline ends. Germline CDR1 SGHRS, CDR2 YFSETQ. The CDR3 has 17 amino acids. As DNA, the CDR3 is TGCGCCAGCAGCTTGGAGTCGAGTTGGGCGTTGAACACTGAAGCTTTCTTT. Amino acids: CASSLESSWALNTEAFF.

V is TRBV3-1 (or the pseudogene TRBV3-2) and J is TRBJ1-2; D gene uncertain. The germline V gene has CDR1 LGHDT and CDR2 YNNKEL (reference sequence). V shed 0 bases and J shed 3 bases, with 11 bases lying between them. This CDR3 is 15 amino acids long. CDR3 amino acids: CASSQEVRSHYGYTF. Here the CDR3 DNA reads TGTGCCAGCAGCCAAGAGGTTCGGTCACACTATGGCTACACCTTC.

The chain is built from TRBV6-5 and TRBJ1-1; D may be TRBD1 (5 bases). CDR1 and CDR2 (germline): MNHEY, SVGAGI. V dropped 7 bases and J dropped 7 bases, with 16 bases sitting between them. This CDR3 has 13 residues. CDR3 nucleotides: TGTGCCAGCATAGGTCGGGGGGGGGTTGAAGCTTTCTTT. Translated, it gives CASIGRGGVEAFF.

This clone appeared a few times. The rearrangement links TRBV7-8 to TRBJ2-2, with 11 bases matching TRBD1. The V segment lost 5 bases and the J segment 4 bases; nucleotides outside the gene matches: 9. The germline CDR1 and CDR2 sequences are SGHVS and FQNEAQ. This CDR3 is built from 17 residues. The CDR3 DNA reads as TGTGCCAGCAGCCCACCCCGGGACAGGGGGTCCACCGGGGAGCTGTTTTTT. Its translation: CASSPPRDRGSTGELFF.

The genes are TRBV7-3 and TRBJ2-5; 7 positions agree with TRBD1. CDR1 and CDR2 from the germline V gene are SGHTA and FQGTGA. The CDR3 contains 13 residues. Trimming removed 5 bases from V and 5 bases from J; junction bases left unmatched: 5. The CDR3 here is CASSMGQRETQYF. CDR3 DNA sequence: TGTGCCAGCAGCATGGGACAGCGGGAGACCCAGTACTTC.

In this sample, this clone turned up once. This chain links TRBV30 with TRBJ2-7, with D possibly being TRBD1 (5 bases). Germline assignment: CDR1 GTSNPN and CDR2 SVGIG (reference sequence). The CDR3 loop spans 12 amino acids. V lost 2 bases to trimming and J lost 3 bases, with 8 bases between them. The CDR3 sequence: CAWSTQGYEQYF. Here the CDR3 DNA reads TGTGCCTGGAGTACGCAGGGCTACGAGCAGTACTTC.

CDR3 DNA: TGCGCCAGCGGACTCGGTAGCACAGATACGCAGTATTTT. Protein product: CASGLGSTDTQYF. The chain is built from TRBV5-1 and TRBJ2-3, with a weak D call TRBD2 (5 bases). The CDR3 has 13 amino acids. Trimming removed 7 bases at V and 0 bases at J, with 9 bases between. Germline-derived CDR1 and CDR2 are SGHRS and YFSETQ. The full variable domain, rest sourced from reference TRBV5-1 and TRBJ2-3, is KAGVTQTPRYLIKTRGQQVTLSCSPISGHRSVSWYQQTPGQGLQFLFEYFSETQRNKGNFPGRFSGRQFSNSRSEMNVSTLELGDSALYLCASGLGSTDTQYFGPGTRLTVL.

Comment on this clone: This specimen includes other DNA sequences encoding the same CDR3. The genes are TRBV30 and TRBJ1-5; D ambiguous. V was shortened by 0 bases and J by 4 bases, with 7 bases between the two germline ends. The CDR3 spans 13 residues. CDR1 is GTSNPN, CDR2 SVGIG, per germline (reference sequence). This CDR3 reads CAWSVRENQPQHF. CDR3 coding DNA: TGTGCCTGGAGTGTCCGAGAGAATCAGCCCCAGCATTTT.

The chain joins TRBV10-3 to TRBJ1-2; a weak D match, TRBD1 (6 bases). The V end was cut by 7 bases, the J end by 2 bases, with 11 bases between. The length of the CDR3 is 13 residues. The V gene's germline CDR1 is ENHRY and CDR2 SYGVKD. Here the CDR3 reads CAINRGANYGYTF. CDR3 DNA sequence: TGTGCCATCAACCGGGGGGCAAACTATGGCTACACCTTC.

The rearrangement joins TRBV3-1 (or the pseudogene TRBV3-2) to TRBJ2-1; 12 bases line up with TRBD2. There are 15 residues in the CDR3. Germline V gene data show CDR1 as LGHDT and CDR2 as YNNKEL (reference sequence). The J segment lost 7 bases and the V segment lost 3 bases, leaving 4 bases of the junction unmatched. Here the CDR3 reads CASSHVLAGGNEQFF. The CDR3 nucleotides are TGTGCCAGCAGCCACGTACTAGCGGGGGGTAATGAGCAGTTCTTC.

For the CDR3, the DNA is TGTGCCAGCACCCCACGCGGGGCAGGACACTATGGCTACACCTTC. This encodes CASTPRGAGHYGYTF. The chain has TRBV6-5 and TRBJ1-2, with D perhaps matching TRBD1 (5 bases). Germline values: CDR1 MNHEY, CDR2 SVGAGI. This CDR3 contains 15 residues. V lost 7 bases, J lost 3 bases, and 18 bases lay in between.

As DNA, the CDR3 is TGTGCCACCAGCAGAGAACGGGACAGGGGTCTGTTTTTT. Encoded protein: CATSRERDRGLFF. The chain joins TRBV15 to TRBJ1-4; 10 nucleotides align to TRBD1. CDR3 length: 13 residues. Trimming cost V 0 bases and J 14 bases; bases outside gene matches: 3. CDR1 is LNHNV, CDR2 YYDKDF, per germline (reference sequence).

This clone was observed a single time. The CDR3 DNA reads TGTGCCAGCAGCTTGGTAGGAGCCTATACGCAGTATTTT. Translated, it gives CASSLVGAYTQYF. The gene calls are TRBV5-6 and TRBJ2-3; D gene ambiguous. This CDR3 comprises 13 residues. Germline-derived CDR1 and CDR2 are SGHDT and YYEEEE. The V gene lost 0 bases and the J gene lost 7 bases, with 9 bases spanning the gap.

In DNA form, the CDR3 reads TGTGCCAGCAGCTTAGCCCCAGGGGGCCCCCTCCACTTT. Translating gives CASSLAPGGPLHF. The V and J genes are TRBV11-3 and TRBJ1-6; 8 nucleotides align to TRBD1. The junction had 3 bases not matched to a gene; V was cut back by 1 base and J by 13 bases. This CDR3 region has 13 residues. Germline CDR1 is SGHNT and CDR2 is YENEEA. Full variable domain (remainder filled in from reference TRBV11-3 and TRBJ1-6): EAGVVQSPRYKIIEKKQPVAFWCNPISGHNTLYWYLQNLGQGPELLIRYENEEAVDDSQLPKDRFSAERLKGVDSTLKIQPAELGDSAVYLCASSLAPGGPLHFGNGTRLTVT.

The V call is TRBV5-1, the J call TRBJ1-3; no clear D gene. V lost 2 bases and J lost 6, with 15 bases in between. CDR1 is SGHRS and CDR2 is YFSETQ in the germline V gene. This CDR3 is built from 15 residues. As DNA, the CDR3 is TGCGCCAGCAGCTTCGGGAGGTCTCCCTCAAACACCATATATTTT. Translation: CASSFGRSPSNTIYF.

This rearrangement joins TRBV19 to TRBJ1-5; TRBD1 aligns across 12 bases. In germline, CDR1 is LNHDA, CDR2 SQIVND (reference sequence). Trimming at V came to 6 bases and at J to 6 bases, leaving 12 bases not matched to a gene. This CDR3 comprises 17 residues. The CDR3 region has the DNA TGTGCCAGTAGCGTACCGGGACAGGGGGCCGGAGGTCAGCCCCAGCATTTT. It is translated as CASSVPGQGAGGQPQHF.

The rearrangement joins TRBV12-3 or TRBV12-4 to TRBJ2-5; no clear D gene. V lost 1 base and J lost 4, with 4 bases in between. The CDR3 loop spans 12 amino acids. CDR3 in amino acids: CASSLVVETQYF. The CDR3 nucleotides read TGTGCCAGCAGTTTAGTCGTAGAGACCCAGTACTTC.

This clone was recorded only once. The chain recombines TRBV7-2 with TRBJ2-3; D call uncertain. The CDR3 has 15 amino acids. The V and J ends lost 0 bases and 1 base respectively, with 8 bases between them. Looked up from germline, CDR1 is SGHTA and CDR2 is FQGNSA. The CDR3 region is CASSLALVRTDTQYF. The CDR3 DNA reads TGTGCCAGCAGCTTAGCGCTAGTCCGCACAGATACGCAGTATTTT.